The TCR beta chain described here comes from a study of T-cell memory formation after mild COVID-19. General study findings and limits: Later expanders leaned CD4+, whereas clones that contracted between day 15 and 85 were balanced CD4/CD8.

Trimming cost V 4 bases and J 3 bases; bases outside gene matches: 1. The CDR3 extends over 14 amino acids. Germline values: CDR1 LNHDA, CDR2 SQIVND (reference sequence). TCRdb analysed the 5' RACE reads with MiXCR anew, one entry per CDR3 protein. The data hold about 180,000 distinct CDR3 sequences, with under 20% observed a single time. This clonotype has only a few counts. Its antigen is not known. Sequencing was done on a sample of PBMCs or a T cell subset sorted from them (not recorded which). The chain combines TRBV19 with TRBJ2-5; 11 positions match TRBD2. This clonotype was obtained from a man aged 18 to 35 who had mild COVID-19 (a few samples of this study predate the infection). Cell type and time point are not known. As DNA, the CDR3 is TGTGCCAGTAGTACGACTAGCGGGGAAGAGACCCAGTACTTC. Its translation: CASSTTSGEETQYF.